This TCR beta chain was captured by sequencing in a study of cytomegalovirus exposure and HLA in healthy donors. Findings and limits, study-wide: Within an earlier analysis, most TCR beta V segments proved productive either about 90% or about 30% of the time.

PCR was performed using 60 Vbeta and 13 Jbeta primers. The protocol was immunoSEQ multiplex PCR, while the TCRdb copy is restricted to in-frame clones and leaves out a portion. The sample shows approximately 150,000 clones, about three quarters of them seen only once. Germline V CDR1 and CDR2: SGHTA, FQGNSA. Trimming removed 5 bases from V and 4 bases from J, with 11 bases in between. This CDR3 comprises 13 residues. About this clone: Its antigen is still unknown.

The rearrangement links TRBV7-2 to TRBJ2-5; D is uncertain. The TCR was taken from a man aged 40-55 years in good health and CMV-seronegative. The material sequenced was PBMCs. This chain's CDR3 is CASSHPVGETQYF. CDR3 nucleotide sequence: TGTGCCAGCAGCCATCCCGTCGGAGAGACCCAGTACTTC.